A single sample gave rise to the 30 T cell receptor beta chains below, sequenced in a study of blood T cells in healthy people across ages. It was with a sample-barcoded 5' primer and a J-beta primer mix that a second PCR of roughly 7 to 12 cycles was run. TCRdb processed the 5' RACE reads anew with MiXCR; each CDR3 protein has one entry. The table lists around 1.7 million distinct CDR3 sequences, approximately 28% of them singletons, with 7% to 9% in the top ten. The sequenced sample was blood. Receptors originate from a woman in her thirties in good health.

The chain carries TRBV7-2 and TRBJ2-2; TRBD1 might be the D (6 bases). This CDR3 is built from 15 residues. Germline V gives CDR1 SGHTA, CDR2 FQGNSA. The germline V and J ends were trimmed by 4 bases and 4 bases, with 13 bases remaining between them. CDR3 residues: CASSSVAGVTGELFF. The DNA for the CDR3 is TGTGCCAGCAGCTCAGTTGCAGGGGTCACCGGGGAGCTGTTTTTT. The full variable domain, with the rest looked up from reference TRBV7-2 and TRBJ2-2, is GAGVSQSPSNKVTEKGKDVELRCDPISGHTALYWYRQSLGQGLEFLIYFQGNSAPDKSGLPSDRFSAERTGGSVSTLTIQRTQQEDSAVYLCASSSVAGVTGELFFGEGSRLTVL.

This chain joins TRBV11-2 and TRBJ2-1, with D unresolved. The V and J ends lost 4 bases and 9 bases respectively, with 16 bases between them. The CDR3 has 14 amino acids. Germline CDR1 and CDR2: SGHAT and FQNNGV. CDR3 amino acids: CASSCRVHLGEQFF. DNA for the CDR3: TGTGCCAGCAGCTGCCGGGTCCACCTCGGTGAGCAGTTCTTC.

With respect to this clonotype: One base away lies a much larger clone, so this may be a sequencing read error. V and J are TRBV29-1 and TRBJ2-7; D gene ambiguous. This CDR3 is 12 amino acids long. Between the trimmed V and J ends, which lost 7 bases and 5 bases, there was a span of 15 bases. Germline-derived CDR1 and CDR2 are SQVTM and ANQGSEA. The CDR3 nucleotides read TGCAGCGGAGGATGGCCTCCGGACGAGCAGTACTTC. Translating it yields CSGGWPPDEQYF.

Written as DNA, the CDR3 is TGTGCCAGCAGTTCCGTCCCCCCCCTCCACTTT. Its protein product is CASSSVPPLHF. V gene TRBV28 combines with J gene TRBJ1-6; D call uncertain. V was clipped by 4 bases and J by 13 bases, with 8 bases between them. This CDR3 has 11 residues. Germline V gives CDR1 MDHEN, CDR2 SYDVKM. The full variable domain, in which reference TRBV28 and TRBJ1-6 provide the parts outside the CDR3, is DVKVTQSSRYLVKRTGEKVFLECVQDMDHENMFWYRQDPGLGLRLIYFSYDVKMKEKGDIPEGYSVSREKKERFSLILESASTNQTSMYLCASSSVPPLHFGNGTRLTVT.

This rearrangement joins TRBV11-2 to TRBJ1-2; D is unresolved. Trimming shortened V by 5 bases and J by 1 base, and 11 bases separated the two germline ends. Per the germline V gene, CDR1 is SGHAT and CDR2 is FQNNGV. This CDR3 comprises 14 residues. CDR3 nucleotides: TGTGCCAGCAGCCCAGGACGATATAACTATGGCTACACCTTC. Translation gives CASSPGRYNYGYTF.

In this sample, this clonotype turned up once. The chain combines TRBV20-1 with TRBJ2-2; no definite D call. The germline CDR1 and CDR2 sequences are DFQATT and SNEGSKA (reference sequence). Trimming cost V 3 bases and J 6 bases, with 23 bases left between them. CDR3 size: 17 residues. The CDR3, as DNA: TGCAGTGCTAGCCCCATGAGAGGTAGAGGCGACCCCGGGGAGCTGTTTTTT. This codes for CSASPMRGRGDPGELFF.

The chain carries TRBV4-2 and TRBJ1-3, with unresolved D. Germline values: CDR1 LGHNA, CDR2 YNFKEQ. V gave up 1 base and J gave up 0 bases, with 16 bases separating them. The CDR3 is 18 amino acids. CDR3 residues: CASSQVAGGPRSGNTIYF. In DNA form, the CDR3 reads TGTGCCAGCAGCCAAGTGGCAGGAGGCCCCCGCTCTGGAAACACCATATATTTT.

Only a few counts were recorded for this clonotype. V usage is TRBV18 and J usage is TRBJ2-3, with D perhaps TRBD1 or TRBD2 (5 bases each). Germline values: CDR1 KGHSH, CDR2 LQKENI. Trimming removed 3 bases from V and 6 bases from J, with 13 bases in between. The CDR3 contains 14 residues. The CDR3 coding sequence is TGTGCCAGCTCACCGACTGCTGGGGACGATACGCAGTATTTT. This sequence encodes CASSPTAGDDTQYF.

Details on this clonotype: A much larger clone lies a single base off, so this may be a read error. The V and J genes are TRBV29-1 and TRBJ2-1; D may match TRBD1 or TRBD2 (5 bases each). Germline CDR1 SQVTM, CDR2 ANQGSEA. The CDR3 length is 13 residues. The V gene lost 8 bases and the J gene lost 8 bases, with 19 bases spanning the gap. For the CDR3, the DNA is TGCAGCTTCCGAGGTGAGGGGTACGATGAGCAGTTCTTC. This codes for CSFRGEGYDEQFF.

In its sample, this clonotype was seen a few times. The J gene is TRBJ2-7, the V gene TRBV4-2; 9 bases agree with TRBD2. Germline lookup yields CDR1 LGHNA and CDR2 YNFKEQ. The ends lost 1 base at V and 3 bases at J; junction bases unmatched: 4. The CDR3 has 15 amino acids. The CDR3 sequence: CASSQVLAGHYEQYF. CDR3 in DNA: TGTGCCAGCAGCCAAGTGCTAGCGGGGCACTACGAGCAGTACTTC.

This chain joins TRBV12-3 or TRBV12-4 and TRBJ1-4, with 7 bases fitting TRBD1. Unmatched junction bases numbered 6, after V lost 2 bases and J lost 3 bases. The CDR3 contains 16 residues. The CDR3 loop is CASSLTPTGANEKLFF. The CDR3, as DNA: TGTGCCAGCAGTTTAACGCCTACAGGGGCTAATGAAAAACTGTTTTTT.

The chain joins TRBV11-2 to TRBJ2-1; 7 bases agree with TRBD2. V dropped 5 bases and J dropped 6; count of bases not matched to a gene: 13. Germline lookup yields CDR1 SGHAT and CDR2 FQNNGV. The CDR3 covers 16 residues. CDR3 DNA: TGTGCCAGCAGCCCCTGGGATTCGGGACTACGCAATGAGCAGTTCTTC. Translated: CASSPWDSGLRNEQFF.

This clonotype was seen only a few times. The rearrangement uses TRBV3-1 and TRBJ1-2, with 7 nucleotides matching TRBD1. This CDR3 spans 16 amino acids. Germline V gives CDR1 LGHDT, CDR2 YNNKEL (reference sequence). V was pared by 4 bases and J by 4 bases, with 12 bases of the junction left unmatched. CDR3 sequence (DNA): TGTGCCAGCAGCCGAGGCAAAAAGGACAGGAGCTATGGCTACACCTTC. Residues: CASSRGKKDRSYGYTF.

The chain links TRBV7-2 to TRBJ1-2; D is unclear. The V and J ends lost 1 base and 7 bases respectively, with 13 bases between them. This CDR3 is built from 14 residues. The germline gives CDR1 SGHTA, CDR2 FQGNSA. Here the CDR3 DNA reads TGTGCCAGCAGCTTAGAAACCCATGAGGGTGGCTACACCTTC. Its protein is CASSLETHEGGYTF. Full variable domain (outside the CDR3, taken from reference TRBV7-2 and TRBJ1-2): GAGVSQSPSNKVTEKGKDVELRCDPISGHTALYWYRQSLGQGLEFLIYFQGNSAPDKSGLPSDRFSAERTGGSVSTLTIQRTQQEDSAVYLCASSLETHEGGYTFGSGTRLTVV.

V usage is TRBV2 and J usage is TRBJ2-3; D unclear. CDR1 and CDR2 (germline): SNHLY, FYNNEI. V lost 3 bases and J lost 1, with 11 bases in between. The CDR3 covers 15 residues. The CDR3 coding sequence is TGTGCCAGCAGTGAGGTGGGGATTCGCACAGATACGCAGTATTTT. Residues: CASSEVGIRTDTQYF.

The chain recombines TRBV20-1 with TRBJ2-5; the D is unclear. Germline loops: CDR1 DFQATT, CDR2 SNEGSKA (reference sequence). The CDR3 contains 13 residues. V was cut by 2 bases and J by 1 base, with 8 bases left in between. CDR3 loop: CSARMGSQETQYF. As DNA, the CDR3 is TGCAGTGCTAGAATGGGGTCCCAAGAGACCCAGTACTTC.

This clonotype was detected only a few times. This chain uses TRBV7-2 with TRBJ1-2, with 7 bases that match TRBD1. Germline V lookup: CDR1 SGHTA, CDR2 FQGNSA. The CDR3 loop spans 16 amino acids. Trimming removed 5 bases from V and 4 bases from J; junction bases left unmatched: 13. CDR3 sequence (DNA): TGTGCCAGCAGCCCAGGGGGTAGCGCCCGGGGCTATGGCTACACCTTC. This translates into CASSPGGSARGYGYTF.

This clonotype was counted ten times or more. This rearrangement joins TRBV7-9 to TRBJ2-5, with TRBD1 matching 9 bases. Trimming took 5 bases from V and 5 from J; bases not matched to a gene: 9. The CDR3 length is 15 residues. In germline, CDR1 is SEHNR, CDR2 FQNEAQ (reference sequence). The DNA of the CDR3 is TGTGCCAGCAGCGACGTCCGGACAGGGGATGAGACCCAGTACTTC. Its protein is CASSDVRTGDETQYF.

The chain joins TRBV20-1 to TRBJ1-4; TRBD1 might be the D (5 bases). Germline V gene sequence: CDR1 DFQATT, CDR2 SNEGSKA (reference sequence). CDR3 size: 12 residues. The V end was cut by 6 bases, the J end by 11 bases, with 16 bases between. The DNA of the CDR3 is TGCAGTGCCCATTCAGGGAGCGTCAAACTGTTTTTT. It specifies CSAHSGSVKLFF.

This clonotype was recorded only once. This chain uses TRBV5-1 with TRBJ2-5; TRBD2 aligns across 10 bases. There are 15 residues in the CDR3. V dropped 4 bases and J dropped 11; count of bases not matched to a gene: 14. Germline assignment: CDR1 SGHRS and CDR2 YFSETQ. The CDR3 spells CASSGLTSGRNEQYF. In DNA form, the CDR3 reads TGCGCCAGCAGCGGGCTGACTAGCGGGCGGAATGAGCAGTACTTC.

The genes are TRBV3-1 and TRBJ2-7, with D maybe TRBD1 (6 bases). V lost 2 bases to trimming and J lost 3 bases, with 8 bases between them. CDR3 size: 13 residues. CDR1 LGHDT and CDR2 YNNKEL come from the germline V gene (reference sequence). Here the CDR3 DNA reads TGTGCCAGCAGCCAATTGGACAGCTACGAGCAGTACTTC. Its protein is CASSQLDSYEQYF.

In nucleotides, the CDR3 is TGTGCCAGCAGTTACTCAGTAGCGGGAGATTTGGATACGCAGTATTTT. Translated, it gives CASSYSVAGDLDTQYF. V usage is TRBV6-2 or TRBV6-3 and J usage is TRBJ2-3; 9 bases match TRBD2. The CDR3 contains 16 residues. The V gene's germline CDR1 is MNHEY and CDR2 SVGEGT. The V gene end was trimmed by 0 bases and the J gene end by 6 bases; junction bases not matched to a gene: 7.

The V and J genes are TRBV20-1 and TRBJ1-4; D is unresolved. CDR3 length equals 14 residues. Trimming removed 3 bases from V and 5 bases from J, with 13 bases in between. Germline CDR1 reads DFQATT; CDR2 reads SNEGSKA (reference sequence). The CDR3 DNA reads as TGCAGTGCTAGGAGGGTTGAAGGGAATGAAAAACTGTTTTTT. This translates into CSARRVEGNEKLFF.

This clonotype was seen a single time. This chain joins TRBV18 and TRBJ1-5, with D uncertain. The germline CDR1 and CDR2 sequences are KGHSH and LQKENI. The length of the CDR3 is 20 residues. Trimming took 2 bases from V and 2 from J, leaving 25 bases between them. The CDR3 protein is CASSPAAFWEEGWRNQPQHF. DNA for the CDR3: TGTGCCAGCTCACCAGCGGCGTTCTGGGAAGAAGGTTGGCGCAATCAGCCCCAGCATTTT.

This clonotype appeared a few times. The chain joins TRBV12-3 or TRBV12-4 to TRBJ2-7; D uncertain. V gave up 3 bases and J gave up 11 bases, with 17 bases separating them. The CDR3 loop spans 13 amino acids. This chain's CDR3 is CASSLGRSEVEYF. In nucleotides, the CDR3 is TGTGCCAGCAGTTTGGGTCGATCCGAGGTCGAGTACTTC.

The rearrangement uses TRBV24-1 and TRBJ2-1; D possibly corresponds to TRBD2 (6 bases). The CDR3 totals 13 residues. V was clipped by 9 bases and J by 5 bases, with 13 bases between them. CDR1 is KGHDR and CDR2 is SFDVKD in the germline V gene. The CDR3, as DNA: TGTGCCACCTGGGGGGATCTTGACAATGAGCAGTTCTTC. Amino acid sequence: CATWGDLDNEQFF.

This clonotype was seen repeatedly, ten times or more. J is TRBJ2-1 and V is TRBV20-1; D not resolved. The V gene lost 5 bases and the J gene lost 4 bases, with 9 bases spanning the gap. Germline V gene sequence: CDR1 DFQATT, CDR2 SNEGSKA (reference sequence). This CDR3 contains 12 residues. Here the CDR3 reads CSAANQYNEQFF. The CDR3 DNA is TGCAGTGCTGCCAATCAATACAATGAGCAGTTCTTC.

This clonotype was observed many times. The chain is built from TRBV12-3 or TRBV12-4 and TRBJ1-2, with D possibly being TRBD1 (5 bases). CDR3 length: 12 amino acids. Deletions cut 3 bases from V and 7 bases from J, with 9 bases between. This CDR3 is CASSFWDGGYTF. For the CDR3, the DNA is TGTGCCAGCAGTTTTTGGGACGGTGGCTACACCTTC.

This clonotype was seen many times. The CDR3 is CASSLTGTSGGNEQFF. CDR3 nucleotides: TGTGCCAGCAGCTTGACCGGGACTAGCGGCGGGAATGAGCAGTTCTTC. This chain connects TRBV7-3 to TRBJ2-1; 11 bases are a match to TRBD2. Per germline, CDR1 SGHTA and CDR2 FQGTGA. This CDR3 contains 16 residues. Trimming removed 3 bases from V and 7 bases from J; junction bases left unmatched: 8.

The V gene is TRBV5-1, the J gene TRBJ2-5, with 7 bases aligning to TRBD2. Trimming removed 2 bases from V and 5 bases from J; junction bases left unmatched: 9. The V gene's germline CDR1 is SGHRS and CDR2 YFSETQ. The CDR3 has 15 amino acids. CDR3 coding DNA: TGCGCCAGCAGCTTTCTAGCGGAGGCCGAGGAGACCCAGTACTTC. This sequence encodes CASSFLAEAEETQYF. The variable domain in full, with the rest retrieved from reference TRBV5-1 and TRBJ2-5, is KAGVTQTPRYLIKTRGQQVTLSCSPISGHRSVSWYQQTPGQGLQFLFEYFSETQRNKGNFPGRFSGRQFSNSRSEMNVSTLELGDSALYLCASSFLAEAEETQYFGPGTRLLVL.